The rows below give T cell receptor beta chains drawn from one sample of a study of blood T cells in healthy people across ages. TCRdb called the 5' RACE reads again in MiXCR, with one record for every CDR3 protein. There are more than 700,000 distinct CDR3 sequences in the sample; 46% occur only once, and roughly 18% lies in the top ten. The sample taken for sequencing was blood. These receptors were collected from an elderly man in good health. The CDR3 runs from the conserved cysteine through the conserved F or W. The order of the fields is CDR3 protein, CDR3 DNA, J gene, D gene, V gene, clone size. D genes are given only for firm matches. Only part of the rows carry a size: once, few, many, or a class if the clone is expanded.

CDR3 protein: CSVAGGNTDTQYF
CDR3 DNA: TGCAGCGTTGCTGGGGGGAATACAGATACGCAGTATTTT
J gene: TRBJ2-3
D gene: NA
V gene: TRBV29-1
clone size: many

CDR3 protein: CSAWTGPGYGYTF
CDR3 DNA: TGCAGCGCCTGGACAGGGCCGGGCTATGGCTACACCTTC
J gene: TRBJ1-2
D gene: TRBD1
V gene: TRBV29-1
clone size: few

CDR3 protein: CASSEEGGARGKQYF
CDR3 DNA: TGTGCCAGCAGTGAAGAAGGGGGGGCCAGGGGAAAGCAGTACTTC
J gene: TRBJ2-5
D gene: NA
V gene: TRBV6-1
clone size: NA

CDR3 protein: CSARRGARDTRYF
CDR3 DNA: TGCAGTGCTAGGCGGGGGGCGCGAGATACGCGGTATTTT
J gene: TRBJ2-3
D gene: TRBD2
V gene: TRBV20-1
clone size: NA

CDR3 protein: CASSYSRQGSSGANVLTF
CDR3 DNA: TGTGCCAGCAGTTACTCTCGACAGGGGAGCTCTGGGGCCAACGTCCTGACTTTC
J gene: TRBJ2-6
D gene: TRBD1
V gene: TRBV6-5
clone size: few

CDR3 protein: CSVERATENIQYF
CDR3 DNA: TGCAGCGTTGAACGAGCGACCGAAAACATTCAGTACTTC
J gene: TRBJ2-4
D gene: NA
V gene: TRBV29-1
clone size: NA

CDR3 protein: CASSQAWLGGYEQYF
CDR3 DNA: TGCGCCAGCAGCCAAGCTTGGCTCGGGGGCTACGAGCAGTACTTC
J gene: TRBJ2-7
D gene: NA
V gene: TRBV4-3
clone size: once

CDR3 protein: CASSLWPAGDTGELFF
CDR3 DNA: TGTGCCAGCTCCCTTTGGCCAGCGGGGGACACCGGGGAGCTGTTTTTT
J gene: TRBJ2-2
D gene: TRBD2
V gene: TRBV18
clone size: NA

CDR3 protein: CASSQVGLRGETQYF
CDR3 DNA: TGCGCCAGCAGCCAAGTTGGACTCCGAGGAGAGACCCAGTACTTC
J gene: TRBJ2-5
D gene: NA
V gene: TRBV4-1
clone size: NA

CDR3 protein: CASSLVAVAVGYEQYF
CDR3 DNA: TGTGCCAGCAGCTTAGTGGCGGTAGCGGTGGGCTACGAGCAGTACTTC
J gene: TRBJ2-7
D gene: NA
V gene: TRBV7-2
clone size: few

CDR3 protein: CASSQVPVVSGANVLTF
CDR3 DNA: TGCGCCAGCAGCCAAGTTCCAGTCGTTTCTGGGGCCAACGTCCTGACTTTC
J gene: TRBJ2-6
D gene: NA
V gene: TRBV4-3
clone size: NA

CDR3 protein: CASSFDRGAYEQYF
CDR3 DNA: TGTGCCAGCAGCTTCGACAGGGGGGCGTACGAGCAGTACTTC
J gene: TRBJ2-7
D gene: TRBD1
V gene: TRBV7-2
clone size: NA

CDR3 protein: CASRGGVSTDTQYF
CDR3 DNA: TGTGCCAGCAGGGGAGGAGTTAGCACAGATACGCAGTATTTT
J gene: TRBJ2-3
D gene: NA
V gene: TRBV6-5
clone size: few

CDR3 protein: CASKKDPNTEAFF
CDR3 DNA: TGTGCCAGCAAAAAGGACCCGAACACTGAAGCTTTCTTT
J gene: TRBJ1-1
D gene: NA
V gene: TRBV7-9
clone size: NA

CDR3 protein: CASSLRGTQGSPDTQYF
CDR3 DNA: TGTGCCAGCAGTTTACGCGGAACCCAAGGGAGCCCAGATACGCAGTATTTT
J gene: TRBJ2-3
D gene: NA
V gene: TRBV27
clone size: few

CDR3 protein: CATSPDQGGYGYTF
CDR3 DNA: TGTGCCACCAGTCCAGACCAGGGGGGCTATGGCTACACCTTC
J gene: TRBJ1-2
D gene: TRBD1
V gene: TRBV24-1
clone size: NA

CDR3 protein: CASSVGTQYEQYF
CDR3 DNA: TGTGCCAGCAGTGTCGGGACACAATACGAGCAGTACTTC
J gene: TRBJ2-7
D gene: NA
V gene: TRBV12-3/TRBV12-4
clone size: NA

CDR3 protein: CASSLNAGGTKGETQYF
CDR3 DNA: TGTGCCAGCAGCTTAAACGCGGGAGGAACGAAGGGAGAGACCCAGTACTTC
J gene: TRBJ2-5
D gene: TRBD2
V gene: TRBV7-2
clone size: many

CDR3 protein: CASRVGTGSHNGQFF
CDR3 DNA: TGTGCCAGCCGGGTGGGGACAGGGTCCCACAATGGGCAGTTCTTC
J gene: TRBJ2-1
D gene: TRBD1
V gene: TRBV6-2/TRBV6-3
clone size: NA

CDR3 protein: CSAVPGLVETQYF
CDR3 DNA: TGCAGTGCAGTTCCGGGACTAGTTGAGACCCAGTACTTC
J gene: TRBJ2-5
D gene: TRBD2
V gene: TRBV20-1
clone size: few

CDR3 protein: CASSLSTTNQPQHF
CDR3 DNA: TGTGCCAGCAGTTTATCCACAACTAATCAGCCCCAGCATTTT
J gene: TRBJ1-5
D gene: NA
V gene: TRBV27
clone size: NA

CDR3 protein: CASNGQGRTDTRYF
CDR3 DNA: TGTGCCAGCAATGGACAGGGGCGCACAGATACGCGGTATTTT
J gene: TRBJ2-3
D gene: TRBD1
V gene: TRBV27
clone size: NA

CDR3 protein: CASSSSYLGNGELFF
CDR3 DNA: TGTGCCAGCAGTTCCTCTTATCTTGGGAACGGGGAGCTGTTTTTT
J gene: TRBJ2-2
D gene: NA
V gene: TRBV28
clone size: NA

CDR3 protein: CAWTRDSKRAYEQYF
CDR3 DNA: TGTGCCTGGACCAGGGACAGCAAAAGGGCCTACGAGCAGTACTTC
J gene: TRBJ2-7
D gene: TRBD1
V gene: TRBV30
clone size: few

CDR3 protein: CASSQHHRDRSNYGYTF
CDR3 DNA: TGTGCCAGCAGCCAACATCACCGGGACAGGTCTAACTATGGCTACACCTTC
J gene: TRBJ1-2
D gene: TRBD1
V gene: TRBV7-2
clone size: NA

CDR3 protein: CASRTQSLHGELFF
CDR3 DNA: TGTGCCAGCAGGACCCAATCACTTCACGGGGAGCTGTTTTTT
J gene: TRBJ2-2
D gene: NA
V gene: TRBV6-5
clone size: NA

CDR3 protein: CASSFDTSRGSPLHF
CDR3 DNA: TGTGCCAGCAGTTTCGACACTAGCCGCGGGTCACCCCTCCACTTT
J gene: TRBJ1-6
D gene: NA
V gene: TRBV12-3/TRBV12-4
clone size: NA

CDR3 protein: CASSLGDGDNQPQHF
CDR3 DNA: TGCGCCAGCAGCTTGGGTGACGGAGACAATCAGCCCCAGCATTTT
J gene: TRBJ1-5
D gene: NA
V gene: TRBV5-1
clone size: NA

CDR3 protein: CASRARGDTEAFF
CDR3 DNA: TGTGCCAGCAGAGCCAGAGGGGACACTGAAGCTTTCTTT
J gene: TRBJ1-1
D gene: NA
V gene: TRBV4-2
clone size: NA

CDR3 protein: CASSLALRLAGTYNEQYF
CDR3 DNA: TGTGCCAGCAGCTTAGCGCTCCGACTAGCGGGGACCTACAATGAGCAGTACTTC
J gene: TRBJ2-7
D gene: TRBD2
V gene: TRBV7-6
clone size: NA

CDR3 protein: CASSATGIYNEQFF
CDR3 DNA: TGTGCCAGCAGTGCGACAGGGATCTACAATGAGCAGTTCTTC
J gene: TRBJ2-1
D gene: TRBD1
V gene: TRBV27
clone size: NA

CDR3 protein: CASSEFHEQYF
CDR3 DNA: TGTGCCAGCAGTGAGTTCCACGAGCAGTACTTC
J gene: TRBJ2-7
D gene: NA
V gene: TRBV6-1
clone size: NA

CDR3 protein: CATRQGALTSLDTEAFF
CDR3 DNA: TGCGCCACTCGACAGGGAGCTCTAACTAGTCTCGACACTGAAGCTTTCTTT
J gene: TRBJ1-1
D gene: TRBD1
V gene: TRBV5-1
clone size: NA

CDR3 protein: CASSPPSSGGYNEQFF
CDR3 DNA: TGTGCCAGCAGTCCCCCCTCCAGCGGGGGGTACAATGAGCAGTTCTTC
J gene: TRBJ2-1
D gene: TRBD2
V gene: TRBV27
clone size: NA